Each of the 17 T cell receptor beta chains below was sequenced from the same sample in a study of CXCR3-negative and CXCR3-positive naive CD8 T cells. UMI-labeled 5' RACE TRB cDNA libraries were prepared from the cells. TCRdb reworked the 5' RACE reads into one entry per CDR3 protein, no DNA. The data include tens of thousands of distinct CDR3 sequences; the top ten clones carry approximately 1.1%. The sequencing sample was made of naive CXCR3- CD8+ T cells from blood. Stated subset: CD45RO-CCR7+CD27+CD95- naive CD8+ T cells lacking CXCR3 (TNR3-). The receptors stem from a human donor in good health. Some clones in this sample may be carry-over from other donors' samples.

The gene calls are TRBV5-1 and TRBJ1-1. Germline assignment: CDR1 SGHRS and CDR2 YFSETQ. The CDR3 is 15 amino acids. CDR3: CASSFLRSENTEAFF.

This rearrangement joins TRBV6-5 to TRBJ2-5. Germline V lookup: CDR1 MNHEY, CDR2 SVGAGI. The CDR3 length is 15 residues. This CDR3 reads CASSYHLQAAETQYF.

The rearrangement links TRBV7-2 to TRBJ1-2. This CDR3 region has 14 residues. Germline CDR1 reads SGHTA; CDR2 reads FQGNSA. The chain's CDR3 is CASSSPGDFYGYTF.

The V gene is TRBV5-1, the J gene TRBJ2-7. Per germline, CDR1 SGHRS and CDR2 YFSETQ. This CDR3 is built from 11 residues. CDR3 region: CASRDIYEQYF.

The J gene is TRBJ2-1, the V gene TRBV14; TCRdb's D call of TRBD1 is untestable without DNA. CDR1 SGHDN and CDR2 FVKESK come from the germline V gene. The CDR3 sequence is 13 residues long. The CDR3 is CASSLHPISQQFF.

The CDR3 here is CASSFDRSSSTDTQYF. The chain has TRBV7-2 and TRBJ2-3. Per germline, CDR1 SGHTA and CDR2 FQGNSA. This CDR3 has 16 amino acids.

V and J are TRBV6-4 and TRBJ2-1; there is no DNA to check the TCRdb D call of TRBD1. Germline CDR1 and CDR2: MRHNA and SNTAGT. The CDR3 loop spans 16 amino acids. Here the CDR3 reads CASSDSGLLALGEQFF.

The V gene is TRBV7-9, the J gene TRBJ2-5; TCRdb reports TRBD2, a call that lacks DNA to check it against. The germline V gene has CDR1 SEHNR and CDR2 FQNEAQ (reference sequence). The length of the CDR3 is 17 residues. The CDR3 reads CASSPSRRASAQETQYF.

J is TRBJ2-7 and V is TRBV29-1; TCRdb returns TRBD2, unconfirmable since there is no DNA. CDR3 length: 19 amino acids. The germline CDR1 and CDR2 sequences are SQVTM and ANQGSEA. CDR3 protein: CSVEGLSSGLAGLGYEQYF.

The chain carries TRBV3-1 and TRBJ2-3; TCRdb names TRBD2, which stays unverified in the absence of DNA. From germline, CDR1 is LGHDT and CDR2 YNNKEL (reference sequence). The CDR3 contains 20 residues. CDR3 loop: CASSQELVVAGAPSTDTQYF.

V usage is TRBV28 and J usage is TRBJ2-7; TCRdb's D call of TRBD2 is untestable without DNA. Germline values: CDR1 MDHEN, CDR2 SYDVKM. The length of the CDR3 is 14 residues. CDR3 sequence reads: CASSQTSGMYEQYF.

The V gene is TRBV20-1, the J gene TRBJ2-1; TCRdb returns TRBD2, unconfirmable since there is no DNA. The germline gives CDR1 DFQATT, CDR2 SNEGSKA (reference sequence). The CDR3 totals 17 residues. CDR3 protein: CSAFSLEERDNNNEQFF.

This chain uses TRBV28 with TRBJ2-5; without DNA, the TCRdb call of TRBD2 cannot be checked. Germline loops: CDR1 MDHEN, CDR2 SYDVKM. There are 14 residues in the CDR3. CDR3 in amino acids: CASSKQRGEETQYF.

This chain joins TRBV7-2 and TRBJ2-7. This CDR3 has 12 residues. CDR1 and CDR2 (germline): SGHTA, FQGNSA. The CDR3 sequence is CASSLVSCEQYF.

This chain joins TRBV29-1 and TRBJ2-1; TCRdb calls TRBD1, which cannot be checked without DNA. The germline V gene has CDR1 SQVTM and CDR2 ANQGSEA. CDR3 length: 14 amino acids. The CDR3: CSGGQGLAYNEQFF.

The chain joins TRBV3-1 to TRBJ2-7; TCRdb reports TRBD2, a call that lacks DNA to check it against. The CDR3 is made up of 13 amino acids. Germline lookup yields CDR1 LGHDT and CDR2 YNNKEL (reference sequence). Here the CDR3 reads CASSHSGPYEQYF.

J is TRBJ1-5 and V is TRBV12-3 or TRBV12-4; TCRdb's D gene call, TRBD1, goes unchecked for lack of DNA. The CDR3 sequence is 18 residues long. The chain's CDR3 is CANSRDRGFGFGNQPQHF.